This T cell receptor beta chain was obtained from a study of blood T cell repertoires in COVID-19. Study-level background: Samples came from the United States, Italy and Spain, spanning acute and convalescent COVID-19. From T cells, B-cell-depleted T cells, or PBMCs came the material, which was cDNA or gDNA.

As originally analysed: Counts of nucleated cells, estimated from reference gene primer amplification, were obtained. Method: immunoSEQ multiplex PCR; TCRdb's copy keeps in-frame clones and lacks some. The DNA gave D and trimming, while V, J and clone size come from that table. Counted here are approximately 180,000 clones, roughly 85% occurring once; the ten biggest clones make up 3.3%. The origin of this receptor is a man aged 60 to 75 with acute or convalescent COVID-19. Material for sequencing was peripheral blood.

CDR3 loop: CATSRDSHEQYF. In nucleotides, the CDR3 is TGTGCCACCAGCAGAGATTCTCACGAGCAGTACTTC. The chain uses TRBV15 and TRBJ2-7; D unresolved. This CDR3 contains 12 residues. The germline CDR1 and CDR2 sequences are LNHNV and YYDKDF (reference sequence). Trimming removed 0 bases at V and 5 bases at J, with 5 bases between. Drawing the rest from reference TRBV15 and TRBJ2-7, the complete variable domain is DAMVIQNPRYQVTQFGKPVTLSCSQTLNHNVMYWYQQKSSQAPKLLFHYYDKDFNNEADTPDNFQSRRPNTSFCFLDIRSPGLGDTAMYLCATSRDSHEQYFGPGTRLTVT.